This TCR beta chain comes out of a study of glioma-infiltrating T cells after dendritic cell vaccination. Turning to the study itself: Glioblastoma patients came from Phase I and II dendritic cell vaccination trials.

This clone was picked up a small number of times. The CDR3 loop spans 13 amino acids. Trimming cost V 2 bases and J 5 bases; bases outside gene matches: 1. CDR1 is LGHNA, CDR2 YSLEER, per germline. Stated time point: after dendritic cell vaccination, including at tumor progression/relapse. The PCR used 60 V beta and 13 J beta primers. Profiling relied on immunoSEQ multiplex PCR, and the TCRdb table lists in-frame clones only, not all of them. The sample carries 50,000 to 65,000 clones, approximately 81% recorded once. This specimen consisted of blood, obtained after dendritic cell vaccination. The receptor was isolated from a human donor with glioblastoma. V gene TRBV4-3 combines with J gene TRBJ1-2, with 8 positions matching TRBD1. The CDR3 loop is CASSQRQGYGYTF. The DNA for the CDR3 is TGCGCCAGCAGCCAAAGACAGGGGTATGGCTACACCTTC.